This TCR beta chain was identified during a study of T-cell memory formation after mild COVID-19. CDR3 length equals 16 residues. Trimming removed 0 bases from V and 1 base from J, with 13 bases in between. CDR1 and CDR2 (germline): SGHRS, YFSETQ. TCRdb analysed the 5' RACE reads with MiXCR anew, one entry per CDR3 protein. This table holds roughly 240,000 distinct CDR3 sequences, around 15% found once. This chain links TRBV5-1 with TRBJ1-2, with D perhaps TRBD1 (5 bases). The sequence was obtained from a young man who had mild COVID-19 (a few samples of this study predate the infection). Cell type and time point are not known. The sample taken for sequencing was PBMCs or a T cell subset sorted from them (not recorded which). In DNA, the CDR3 is TGCGCCAGCAGCTTGGCCGGCAGGGTGGTTAACTATGGCTACACCTTC. It is translated as CASSLAGRVVNYGYTF.